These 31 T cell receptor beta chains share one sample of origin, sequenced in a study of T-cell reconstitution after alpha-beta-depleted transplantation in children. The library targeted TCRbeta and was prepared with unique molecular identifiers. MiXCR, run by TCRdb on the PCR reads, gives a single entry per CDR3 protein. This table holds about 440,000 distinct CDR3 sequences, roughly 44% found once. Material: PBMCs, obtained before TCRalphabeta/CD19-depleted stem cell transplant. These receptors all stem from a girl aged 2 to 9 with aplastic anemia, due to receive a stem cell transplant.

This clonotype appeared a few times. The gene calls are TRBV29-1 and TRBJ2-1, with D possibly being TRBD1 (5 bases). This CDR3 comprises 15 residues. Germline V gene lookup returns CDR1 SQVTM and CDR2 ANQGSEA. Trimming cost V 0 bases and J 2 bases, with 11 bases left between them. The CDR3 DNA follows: TGCAGCGTTGAAGATAACAGGTTCCCCTACAATGAGCAGTTCTTC. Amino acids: CSVEDNRFPYNEQFF.

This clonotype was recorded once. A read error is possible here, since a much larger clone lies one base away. CDR3 loop: CSVRVTGGDHEQYF. For the CDR3, the DNA is TGCAGTGTTAGAGTGACAGGGGGCGACCACGAGCAGTACTTC. The gene calls are TRBV20-1 and TRBJ2-7; TRBD1 agrees at 10 bases. Germline assignment: CDR1 DFQATT and CDR2 SNEGSKA (reference sequence). The CDR3 sequence is 14 residues long.

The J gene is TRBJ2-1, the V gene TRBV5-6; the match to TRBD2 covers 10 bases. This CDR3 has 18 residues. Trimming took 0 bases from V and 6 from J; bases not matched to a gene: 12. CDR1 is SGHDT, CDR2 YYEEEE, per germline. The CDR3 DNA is TGTGCCAGCAGCTTGGACGGATTGCTAGCGGGAGTTAGCAATGAGCAGTTCTTC. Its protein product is CASSLDGLLAGVSNEQFF.

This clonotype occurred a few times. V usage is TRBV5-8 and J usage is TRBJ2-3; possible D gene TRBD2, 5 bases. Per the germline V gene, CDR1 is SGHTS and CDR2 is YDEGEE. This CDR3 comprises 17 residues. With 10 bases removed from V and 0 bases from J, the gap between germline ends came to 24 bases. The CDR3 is CAASWGDTRESTDTQYF. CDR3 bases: TGTGCCGCCTCGTGGGGAGATACCCGTGAGAGCACAGATACGCAGTATTTT.

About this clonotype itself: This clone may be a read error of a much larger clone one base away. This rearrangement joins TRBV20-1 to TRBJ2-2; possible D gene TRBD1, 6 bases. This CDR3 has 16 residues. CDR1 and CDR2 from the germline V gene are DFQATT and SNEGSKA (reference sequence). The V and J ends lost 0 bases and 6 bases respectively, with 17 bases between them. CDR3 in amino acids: CSARDPRQANAGELFF. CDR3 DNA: TGCAGTGCTAGAGACCCTAGACAGGCTAACGCCGGGGAGCTGTTTTTT.

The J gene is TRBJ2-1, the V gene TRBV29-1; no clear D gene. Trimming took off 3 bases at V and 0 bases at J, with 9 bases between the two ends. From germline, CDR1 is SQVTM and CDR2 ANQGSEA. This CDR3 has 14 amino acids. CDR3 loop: CSVDLAGSYNEQFF. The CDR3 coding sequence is TGCAGCGTTGATCTGGCAGGCTCCTACAATGAGCAGTTCTTC.

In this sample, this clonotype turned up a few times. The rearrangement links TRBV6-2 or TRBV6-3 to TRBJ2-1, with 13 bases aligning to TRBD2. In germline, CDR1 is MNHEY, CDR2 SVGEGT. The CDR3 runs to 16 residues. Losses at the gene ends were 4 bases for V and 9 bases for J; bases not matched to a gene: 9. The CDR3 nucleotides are TGTGCCAGCAGTTTCCCACTAGCGGGAGGGGGAGGTGAGCAGTTCTTC. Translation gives CASSFPLAGGGGEQFF.

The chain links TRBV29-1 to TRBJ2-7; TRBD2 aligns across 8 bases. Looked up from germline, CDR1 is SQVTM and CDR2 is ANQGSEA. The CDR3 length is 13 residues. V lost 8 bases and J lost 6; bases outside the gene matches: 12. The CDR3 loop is CSHSGLADSEQYF. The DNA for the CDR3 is TGCAGCCACTCCGGACTAGCTGATTCCGAGCAGTACTTC.

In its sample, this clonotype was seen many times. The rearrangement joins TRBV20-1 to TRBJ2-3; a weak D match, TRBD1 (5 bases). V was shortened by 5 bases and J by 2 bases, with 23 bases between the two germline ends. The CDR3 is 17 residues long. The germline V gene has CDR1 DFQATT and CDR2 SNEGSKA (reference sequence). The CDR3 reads CSAGPWTPGIVTDTQYF. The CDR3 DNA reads TGCAGTGCTGGCCCCTGGACGCCAGGGATTGTCACAGATACGCAGTATTTT.

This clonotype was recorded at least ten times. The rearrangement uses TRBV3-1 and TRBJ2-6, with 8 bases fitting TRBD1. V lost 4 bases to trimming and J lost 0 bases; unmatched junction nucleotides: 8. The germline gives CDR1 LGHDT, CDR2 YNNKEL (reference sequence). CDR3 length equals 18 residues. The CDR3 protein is CASSPRDRTFSGANVLTF. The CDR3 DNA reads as TGTGCCAGCAGCCCCCGGGACAGGACCTTCTCTGGGGCCAACGTCCTGACTTTC.

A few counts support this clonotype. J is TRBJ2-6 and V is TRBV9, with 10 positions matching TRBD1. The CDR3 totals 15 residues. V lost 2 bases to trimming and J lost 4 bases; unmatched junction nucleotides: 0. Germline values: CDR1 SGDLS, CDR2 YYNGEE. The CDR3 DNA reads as TGTGCCAGCAGCGTGGGACAGGGGGGGGCCAACGTCCTGACTTTC. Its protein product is CASSVGQGGANVLTF.

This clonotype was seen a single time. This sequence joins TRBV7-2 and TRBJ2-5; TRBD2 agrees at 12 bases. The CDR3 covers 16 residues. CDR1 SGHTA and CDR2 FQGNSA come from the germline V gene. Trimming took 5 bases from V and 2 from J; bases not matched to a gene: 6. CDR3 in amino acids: CASSHTSGGPQETQYF. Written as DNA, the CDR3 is TGTGCCAGCAGCCACACTAGCGGGGGGCCGCAAGAGACCCAGTACTTC.

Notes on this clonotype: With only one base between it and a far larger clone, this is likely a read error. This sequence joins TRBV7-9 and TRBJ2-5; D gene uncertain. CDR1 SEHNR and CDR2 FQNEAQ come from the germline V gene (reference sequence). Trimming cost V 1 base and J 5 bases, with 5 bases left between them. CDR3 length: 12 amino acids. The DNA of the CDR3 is TGTGCCAGCAGCTTAGAGGTTGAGACCCAGTACTTC. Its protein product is CASSLEVETQYF.

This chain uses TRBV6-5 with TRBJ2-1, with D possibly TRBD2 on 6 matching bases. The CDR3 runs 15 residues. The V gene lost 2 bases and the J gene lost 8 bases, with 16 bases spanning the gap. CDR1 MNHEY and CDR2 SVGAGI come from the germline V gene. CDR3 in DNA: TGTGCCAGCAGTTACAAGGGGAGGTCCGGCCATGAGCAGTTCTTC. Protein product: CASSYKGRSGHEQFF.

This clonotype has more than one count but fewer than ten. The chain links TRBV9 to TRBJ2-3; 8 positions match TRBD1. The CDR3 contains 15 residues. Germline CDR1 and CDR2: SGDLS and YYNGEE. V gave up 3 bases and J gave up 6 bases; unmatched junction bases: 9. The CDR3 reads CASSARQGFFDTQYF. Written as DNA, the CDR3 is TGTGCCAGCAGCGCACGACAGGGGTTTTTTGATACGCAGTATTTT.

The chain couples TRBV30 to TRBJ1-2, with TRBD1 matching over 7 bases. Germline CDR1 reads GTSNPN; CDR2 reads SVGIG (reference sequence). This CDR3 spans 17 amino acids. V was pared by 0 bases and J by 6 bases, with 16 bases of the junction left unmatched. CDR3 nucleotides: TGTGCCTGGAGTGTACGCCTCCAGGGGGGCCGAAGAGATGGCTACACCTTC. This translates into CAWSVRLQGGRRDGYTF.

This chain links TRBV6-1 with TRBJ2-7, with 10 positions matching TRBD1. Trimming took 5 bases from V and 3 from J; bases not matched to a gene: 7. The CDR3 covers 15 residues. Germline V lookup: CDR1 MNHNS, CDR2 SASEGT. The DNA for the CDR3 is TGTGCCAGCAGTCCAAGACAGGGGGCAATCTACGAGCAGTACTTC. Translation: CASSPRQGAIYEQYF.

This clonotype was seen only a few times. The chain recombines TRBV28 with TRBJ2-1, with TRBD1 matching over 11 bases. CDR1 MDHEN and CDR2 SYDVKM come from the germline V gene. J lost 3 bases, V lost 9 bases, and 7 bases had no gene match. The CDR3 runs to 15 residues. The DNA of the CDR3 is TGTGCCAGTGACCTGGGGACAGGGGGCTACAATGAGCAGTTCTTC. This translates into CASDLGTGGYNEQFF.

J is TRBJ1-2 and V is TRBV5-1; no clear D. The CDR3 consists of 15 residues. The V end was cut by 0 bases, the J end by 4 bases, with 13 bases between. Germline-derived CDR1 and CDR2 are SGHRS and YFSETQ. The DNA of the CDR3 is TGCGCCAGCAGCTTGGCAGCGGGCCGGGGCTATGGCTACACCTTC. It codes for CASSLAAGRGYGYTF.

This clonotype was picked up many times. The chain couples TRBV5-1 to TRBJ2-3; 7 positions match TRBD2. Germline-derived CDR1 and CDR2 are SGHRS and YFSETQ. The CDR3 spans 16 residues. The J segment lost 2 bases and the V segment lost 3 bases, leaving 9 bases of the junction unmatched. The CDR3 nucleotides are TGCGCCAGCAGCTCCGAAGGAGCGGGGAACACAGATACGCAGTATTTT. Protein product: CASSSEGAGNTDTQYF.

This chain's CDR3 is CASSEWGTGDISYNEQFF. The CDR3 nucleotides are TGTGCCAGCAGTGAATGGGGGACAGGGGATATCTCCTACAATGAGCAGTTCTTC. V and J are TRBV2 and TRBJ2-1; the match to TRBD1 covers 10 bases. This CDR3 comprises 18 residues. V trimming: 2 bases; J trimming: 0 bases; junction bases outside the gene matches: 7. The germline V gene has CDR1 SNHLY and CDR2 FYNNEI.

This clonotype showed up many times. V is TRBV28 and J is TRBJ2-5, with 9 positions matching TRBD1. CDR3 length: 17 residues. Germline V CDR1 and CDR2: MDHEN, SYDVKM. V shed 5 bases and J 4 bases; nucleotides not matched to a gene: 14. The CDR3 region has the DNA TGTGCCAGCAGTCATCGACCGGGACAGGGCTTCAGAGAGACCCAGTACTTC. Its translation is CASSHRPGQGFRETQYF.

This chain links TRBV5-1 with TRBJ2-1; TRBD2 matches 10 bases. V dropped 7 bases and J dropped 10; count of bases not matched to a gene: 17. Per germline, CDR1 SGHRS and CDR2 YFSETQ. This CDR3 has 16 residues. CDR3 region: CASLLKMLAGVEEQFF. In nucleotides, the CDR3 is TGCGCCAGCCTCTTGAAGATGCTAGCGGGAGTGGAGGAGCAGTTCTTC.

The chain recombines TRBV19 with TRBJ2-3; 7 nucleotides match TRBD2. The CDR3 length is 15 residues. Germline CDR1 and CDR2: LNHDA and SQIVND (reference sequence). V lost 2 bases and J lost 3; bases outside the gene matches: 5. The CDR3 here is CASSISGGTTDTQYF. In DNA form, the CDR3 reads TGTGCCAGTAGTATATCGGGAGGAACTACAGATACGCAGTATTTT.

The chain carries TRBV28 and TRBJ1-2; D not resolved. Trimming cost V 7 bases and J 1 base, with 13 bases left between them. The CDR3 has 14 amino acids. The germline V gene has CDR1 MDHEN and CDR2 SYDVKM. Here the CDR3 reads CASTKGVNNYGYTF. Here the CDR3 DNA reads TGTGCCAGCACCAAGGGAGTGAATAACTATGGCTACACCTTC.

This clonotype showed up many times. The DNA for the CDR3 is TGTGCCAGCAGCTTAGGTCCGAGCAATCAGCCCCAGCATTTT. Its protein product is CASSLGPSNQPQHF. The chain couples TRBV7-9 to TRBJ1-5; D is uncertain. Per the germline V gene, CDR1 is SEHNR and CDR2 is FQNEAQ (reference sequence). The CDR3 length is 14 residues. Between the trimmed V and J ends, which lost 1 base and 1 base, there was a span of 5 bases.

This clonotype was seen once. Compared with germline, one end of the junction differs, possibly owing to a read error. CDR3 sequence (DNA): TGCGCCAGCAGCGAAGGGCTAGTGGTAGCCAAAAACAATCAGTACTTC. Residues: CASSEGLVVAKNNQYF. The chain employs TRBV5-1 and TRBJ2-4; D unclear. This CDR3 region has 16 residues. The germline V gene has CDR1 SGHRS and CDR2 YFSETQ.

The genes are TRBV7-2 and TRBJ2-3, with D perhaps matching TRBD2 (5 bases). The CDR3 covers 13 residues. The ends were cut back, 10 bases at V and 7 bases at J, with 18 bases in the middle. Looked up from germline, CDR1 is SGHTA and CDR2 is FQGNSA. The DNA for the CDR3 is TGTGCCATCACCCGGACCCCGGGAAATACGCAGTATTTT. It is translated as CAITRTPGNTQYF.

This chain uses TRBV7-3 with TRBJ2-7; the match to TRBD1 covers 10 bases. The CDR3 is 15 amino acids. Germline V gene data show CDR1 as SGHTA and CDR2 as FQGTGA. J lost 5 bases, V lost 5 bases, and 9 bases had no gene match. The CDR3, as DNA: TGTGCCAGCAGCCCGGGGACAGGGGCAAAACACGAGCAGTACTTC. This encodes CASSPGTGAKHEQYF.

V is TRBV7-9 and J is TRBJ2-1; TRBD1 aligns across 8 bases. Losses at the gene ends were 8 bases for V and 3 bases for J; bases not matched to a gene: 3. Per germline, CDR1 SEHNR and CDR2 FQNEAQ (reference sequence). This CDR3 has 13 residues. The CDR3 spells CASLDRVYNEQFF. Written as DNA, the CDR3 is TGTGCCAGCTTGGACAGGGTCTACAATGAGCAGTTCTTC.

This chain's CDR3 is CASAAIGQNTEAFF. The CDR3 nucleotides read TGTGCCAGCGCAGCGATAGGGCAGAACACTGAAGCTTTCTTT. The chain uses TRBV5-5 and TRBJ1-1; no definite D call. This CDR3 region has 14 residues. The germline V and J ends were trimmed by 7 bases and 1 base, with 14 bases remaining between them. Germline assignment: CDR1 SGHKS and CDR2 YYEKEE (reference sequence).